This TCR beta chain stems from a study of blood T cell repertoires in COVID-19. The overall study: Italy, Spain and the United States were the sources of the convalescent and acute COVID-19 samples.

Germline CDR1 is MNHEY and CDR2 is SMNVEV (reference sequence). V was clipped by 8 bases and J by 3 bases, with 19 bases between them. CDR3 length: 16 residues. Original processing notes: Researchers report that nucleated cell counts were estimated from reference gene primer amplification. The assay was immunoSEQ multiplex PCR, and TCRdb's table has in-frame clones only and misses some. Clone size and the V and J calls come from that table; the DNA yielded D and trimming. The profile covers 80,000 to 100,000 clones, with about nine tenths appearing a single time and less than 2% taken by the ten largest.

This clonotype originated in a man in his fifties or sixties with acute or convalescent COVID-19. The sample taken for sequencing was peripheral blood. The chain employs TRBV27 and TRBJ1-4; the D is unclear. The CDR3 nucleotides are TGTGCCAGCTCCCCTCTCCCGGCGGAGGCTAATGAAAAACTGTTTTTT. This codes for CASSPLPAEANEKLFF.